A selection of T cell receptor beta chains follows, all from one sample in a study of T cell responses to AZD1222 COVID-19 vaccine. Sequencing used immunoSEQ multiplex PCR; TCRdb keeps in-frame clones, though not all of them. This sample has 110,000 or so clones; roughly nine tenths occur once, and the top ten carry 35% to 45%. The sequencing used peripheral blood, collected 28 days after the second AZD1222 dose. Receptor source: an adult who received the AZD1222 COVID-19 vaccine. The CDR3 runs from the conserved cysteine through the conserved F or W. D genes are given only for firm matches. Clone size is not always given. Where it is, it says once, few, many or a class for expanded clones.

V gene	J gene	D gene	clone size	CDR3 DNA	CDR3 protein
TRBV5-1	TRBJ1-2	.	.	TGCGCCAGCAGCCTGGACCCAGGGCTTTTAGGAGGCTACACCTTC	CASSLDPGLLGGYTF
TRBV6-5	TRBJ2-7	TRBD2	.	TGTGCCAGCAGTCTGACTAGCGGGATCTACGAGCAGTACTTC	CASSLTSGIYEQYF
TRBV9	TRBJ1-1	TRBD1	.	TGTGCCAGCAGCCCCGGACAGGGGGCGATATGGAGGAACACTGAAGCTTTCTTT	CASSPGQGAIWRNTEAFF
TRBV7-9	TRBJ2-7	TRBD2	.	TGTGCCAGCAGCTTAGGTCGTCTAGCGGGAGGAGATGAGCAGTACTTC	CASSLGRLAGGDEQYF
TRBV28	TRBJ1-2	.	.	TGTGCCAGCAGTTCTTGGGGACTCCGGGGAGACTATGGCTACACCTTC	CASSSWGLRGDYGYTF
TRBV5-6	TRBJ2-7	TRBD1	.	TGTGCCAGCAGCTCGACAGGGGGGGAGCAGTACTTC	CASSSTGGEQYF
TRBV27	TRBJ2-7	.	.	TGTGCCAGCAGTTTAGCAGGCAACTACGAGCAGTACTTC	CASSLAGNYEQYF
TRBV7-6	TRBJ2-1	.	.	TGTGCCAGCGTCCGACTCCCCGACTCCTACAATGAGCAGTTCTTC	CASVRLPDSYNEQFF
TRBV28	TRBJ2-4	.	.	TGTGCCAGCAGTTACCGGGCCTCTTTGACCGAAAACATTCAGTACTTC	CASSYRASLTENIQYF
TRBV18	TRBJ2-5	TRBD1	.	TGTGCCAGCTCACCACCGGGACAGCCAGAGACCCAGTACTTC	CASSPPGQPETQYF
TRBV9	TRBJ2-1	TRBD2	.	TGTGCCAGCAGCGTCGGGACTAGCGGGAAGGCCTACAATGAGCAGTTCTTC	CASSVGTSGKAYNEQFF
TRBV27	TRBJ2-5	TRBD1	.	TGTGCCAGCAGCCCGAGATCTACTACAGGGGTAGGAGAGACCCAGTACTTC	CASSPRSTTGVGETQYF
TRBV6-5	TRBJ2-1	TRBD2	.	TGTGCCAGCAGTTACTCCGCGGGAGGGCCGATGGATGAGCAGTTCTTC	CASSYSAGGPMDEQFF
TRBV28	TRBJ2-7	.	once	TGTGCCAGCAGTTTAGATGCTACTAGCTACGAGCAGTACTTC	CASSLDATSYEQYF